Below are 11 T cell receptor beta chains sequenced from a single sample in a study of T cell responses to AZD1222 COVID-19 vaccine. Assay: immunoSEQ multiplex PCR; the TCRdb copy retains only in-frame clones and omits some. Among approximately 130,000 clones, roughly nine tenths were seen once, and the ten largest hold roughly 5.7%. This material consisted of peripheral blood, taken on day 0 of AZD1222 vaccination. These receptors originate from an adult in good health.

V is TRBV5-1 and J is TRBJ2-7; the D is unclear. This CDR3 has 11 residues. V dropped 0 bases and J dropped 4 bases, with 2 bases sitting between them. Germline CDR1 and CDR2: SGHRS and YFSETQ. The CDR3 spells CASSLGYEQYF. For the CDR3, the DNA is TGCGCCAGCAGCTTGGGTTACGAGCAGTACTTC.

The CDR3, as DNA: TGTGCCAGCAGCGTAGGTGGGCAGGAGACCACTGAAGCTTTCTTT. Protein: CASSVGGQETTEAFF. The V gene is TRBV9, the J gene TRBJ1-1; D is ambiguous. This CDR3 is built from 15 residues. The V end was cut by 0 bases, the J end by 4 bases, with 13 bases between. Germline CDR1 is SGDLS and CDR2 is YYNGEE.

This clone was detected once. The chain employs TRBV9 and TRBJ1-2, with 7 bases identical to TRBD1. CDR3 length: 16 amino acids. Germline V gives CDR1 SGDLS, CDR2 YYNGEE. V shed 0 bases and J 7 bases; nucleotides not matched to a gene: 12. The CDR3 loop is CASSVELDGQVGGYTF. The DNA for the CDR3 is TGTGCCAGCAGCGTAGAACTGGACGGACAGGTCGGTGGCTACACCTTC. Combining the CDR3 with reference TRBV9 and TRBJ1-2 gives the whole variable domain DSGVTQTPKHLITATGQRVTLRCSPRSGDLSVYWYQQSLDQGLQFLIQYYNGEERAKGNILERFSAQQFPDLHSELNLSSLELGDSALYFCASSVELDGQVGGYTFGSGTRLTVV.

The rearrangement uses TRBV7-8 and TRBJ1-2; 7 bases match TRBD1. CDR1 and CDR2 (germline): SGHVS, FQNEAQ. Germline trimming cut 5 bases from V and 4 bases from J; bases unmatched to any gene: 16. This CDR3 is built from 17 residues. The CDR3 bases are TGTGCCAGCAGCCCTAGAACCGGGACAGCGATAACCTATGGCTACACCTTC. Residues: CASSPRTGTAITYGYTF.

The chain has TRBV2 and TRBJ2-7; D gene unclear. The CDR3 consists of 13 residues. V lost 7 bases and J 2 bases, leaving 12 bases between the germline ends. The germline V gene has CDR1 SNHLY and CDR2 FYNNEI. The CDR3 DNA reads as TGTGCCAGCAAAGGGCCGCTCCCCTACGAGCAGTACTTC. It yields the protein CASKGPLPYEQYF.

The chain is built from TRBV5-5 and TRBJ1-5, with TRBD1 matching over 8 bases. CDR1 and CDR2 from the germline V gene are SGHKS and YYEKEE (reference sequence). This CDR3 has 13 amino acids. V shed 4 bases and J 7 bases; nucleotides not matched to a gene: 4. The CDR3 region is CASSTGTGQPQHF. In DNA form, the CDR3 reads TGTGCCAGCAGCACCGGGACAGGCCAGCCCCAGCATTTT.

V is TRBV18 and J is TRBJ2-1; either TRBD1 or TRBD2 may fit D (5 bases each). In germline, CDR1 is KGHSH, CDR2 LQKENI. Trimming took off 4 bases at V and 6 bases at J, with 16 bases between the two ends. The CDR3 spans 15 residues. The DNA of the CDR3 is TGTGCCAGCTCACAGTTGTGGGGGTTGGGCAATGAGCAGTTCTTC. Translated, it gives CASSQLWGLGNEQFF. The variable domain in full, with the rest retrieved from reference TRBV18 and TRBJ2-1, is NAGVMQNPRHLVRRRGQEARLRCSPMKGHSHVYWYRQLPEEGLKFMVYLQKENIIDESGMPKERFSAEFPKEGPSILRIQQVVRGDSAAYFCASSQLWGLGNEQFFGPGTRLTVL.

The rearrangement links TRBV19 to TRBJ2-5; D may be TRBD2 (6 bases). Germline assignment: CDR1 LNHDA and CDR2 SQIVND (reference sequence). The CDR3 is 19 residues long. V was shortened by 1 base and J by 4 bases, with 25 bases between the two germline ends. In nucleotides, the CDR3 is TGTGCCAGTAGTATAGTTAGGTCCCTTCAGGGCTCCGGGGGAGAGACCCAGTACTTC. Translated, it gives CASSIVRSLQGSGGETQYF. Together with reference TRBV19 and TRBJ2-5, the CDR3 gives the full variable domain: DGGITQSPKYLFRKEGQNVTLSCEQNLNHDAMYWYRQDPGQGLRLIYYSQIVNDFQKGDIAEGYSVSREKKESFPLTVTSAQKNPTAFYLCASSIVRSLQGSGGETQYFGPGTRLLVL.

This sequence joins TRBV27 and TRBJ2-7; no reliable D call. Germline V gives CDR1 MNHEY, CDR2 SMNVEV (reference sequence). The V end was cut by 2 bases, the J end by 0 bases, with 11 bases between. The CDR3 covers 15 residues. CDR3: CASSLDSMSSYEQYF. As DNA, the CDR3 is TGTGCCAGCAGTTTAGATTCCATGAGCTCCTACGAGCAGTACTTC.

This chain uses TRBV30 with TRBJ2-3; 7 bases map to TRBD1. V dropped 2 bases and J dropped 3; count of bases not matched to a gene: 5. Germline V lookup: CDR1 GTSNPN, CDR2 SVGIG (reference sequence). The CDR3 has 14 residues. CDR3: CAWSFQGVTDTQYF. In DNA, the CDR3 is TGTGCCTGGAGTTTTCAGGGGGTTACAGATACGCAGTATTTT.

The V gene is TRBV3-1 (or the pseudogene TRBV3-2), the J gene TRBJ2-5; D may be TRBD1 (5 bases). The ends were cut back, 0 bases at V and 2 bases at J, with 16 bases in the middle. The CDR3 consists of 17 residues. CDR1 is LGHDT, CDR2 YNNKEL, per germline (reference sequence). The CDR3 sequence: CASSQDVGQATQETQYF. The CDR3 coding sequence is TGTGCCAGCAGCCAAGATGTGGGGCAGGCTACTCAAGAGACCCAGTACTTC.